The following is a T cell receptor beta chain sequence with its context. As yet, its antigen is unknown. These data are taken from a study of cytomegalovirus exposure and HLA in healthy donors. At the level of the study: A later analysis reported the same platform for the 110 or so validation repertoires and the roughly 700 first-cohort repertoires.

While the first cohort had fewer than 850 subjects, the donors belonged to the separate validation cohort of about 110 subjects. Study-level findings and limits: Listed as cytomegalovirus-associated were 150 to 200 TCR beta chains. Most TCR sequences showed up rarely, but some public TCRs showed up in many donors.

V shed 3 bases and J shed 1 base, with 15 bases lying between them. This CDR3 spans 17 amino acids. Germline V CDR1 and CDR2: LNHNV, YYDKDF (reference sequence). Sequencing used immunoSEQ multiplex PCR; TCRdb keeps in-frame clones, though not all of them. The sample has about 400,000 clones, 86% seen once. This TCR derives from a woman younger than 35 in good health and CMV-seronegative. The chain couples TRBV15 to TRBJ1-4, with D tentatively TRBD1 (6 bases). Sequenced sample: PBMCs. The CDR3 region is CATSSPDRGGTNEKLFF. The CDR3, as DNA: TGTGCCACCAGCAGTCCGGACAGAGGTGGAACTAATGAAAAACTGTTTTTT. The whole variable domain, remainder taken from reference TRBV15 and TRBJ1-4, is DAMVIQNPRYQVTQFGKPVTLSCSQTLNHNVMYWYQQKSSQAPKLLFHYYDKDFNNEADTPDNFQSRRPNTSFCFLDIRSPGLGDTAMYLCATSSPDRGGTNEKLFFGSGTQLSVL.